The next 8 T cell receptor beta chains were all read from a single sample in a study of cytomegalovirus exposure and HLA in healthy donors. PCR amplification relied on 60 Vbeta primers (plus 13 Jbeta primers). Data came from immunoSEQ multiplex PCR; TCRdb stores just in-frame clones and leaves some out. Seen here are about 130,000 clones, 80% to 85% observed once, and the top ten hold 1.1%. The material sequenced was PBMCs. Every receptor here comes from a woman aged 25-40 years in good health and CMV-seronegative.

The chain joins TRBV5-1 to TRBJ1-6; maybe TRBD1 (5 bases). The CDR3 sequence is 15 residues long. In germline, CDR1 is SGHRS, CDR2 YFSETQ. V lost 5 bases, J lost 14 bases, and 23 bases lay in between. CDR3 amino acids: CASRPGHPPDSSLHF. The CDR3 DNA is TGCGCCAGCAGGCCCGGACACCCACCCGATTCGTCCCTCCACTTT. Using reference TRBV5-1 and TRBJ1-6 for the parts outside the CDR3, the full variable domain is KAGVTQTPRYLIKTRGQQVTLSCSPISGHRSVSWYQQTPGQGLQFLFEYFSETQRNKGNFPGRFSGRQFSNSRSEMNVSTLELGDSALYLCASRPGHPPDSSLHFGNGTRLTVT.

This clone was counted once. The chain is built from TRBV2 and TRBJ2-5; D not certain. The CDR3 contains 11 residues. Looked up from germline, CDR1 is SNHLY and CDR2 is FYNNEI. V gave up 8 bases and J gave up 2 bases, with 6 bases separating them. DNA of the CDR3: TGTGCCAGCGCCCAGCAAGAGACCCAGTACTTC. It is translated as CASAQQETQYF.

This chain joins TRBV9 and TRBJ1-2; perhaps TRBD1 as D (6 bases). V was shortened by 0 bases and J by 8 bases, with 20 bases between the two germline ends. CDR3 size: 16 residues. Germline assignment: CDR1 SGDLS and CDR2 YYNGEE. CDR3 DNA: TGTGCCAGCAGCGTAGCCACGACAGGAACCTATGGCGGCTACACCTTC. It specifies CASSVATTGTYGGYTF.

This clone has just one count. The rearrangement uses TRBV11-2 and TRBJ2-7, with 10 bases that match TRBD2. From germline, CDR1 is SGHAT and CDR2 FQNNGV. J was trimmed by 4 bases and V by 4 bases; bases with no gene match: 13. CDR3 length: 17 residues. This CDR3 reads CASSSHPASGSAYEQYF. In DNA form, the CDR3 reads TGTGCCAGCAGCTCTCACCCGGCTAGCGGGAGTGCTTACGAGCAGTACTTC.

This clone was observed a few times. This rearrangement joins TRBV9 to TRBJ1-5; 7 bases align to TRBD1. CDR3 length: 13 residues. Germline CDR1 SGDLS, CDR2 YYNGEE. V trimming: 3 bases; J trimming: 7 bases; junction bases outside the gene matches: 4. This CDR3 reads CASSDRGKQPQHF. Here the CDR3 DNA reads TGTGCCAGCAGCGACAGGGGTAAACAGCCCCAGCATTTT.

J is TRBJ1-1 and V is TRBV6-6, with no clear D. There are 14 residues in the CDR3. Germline values: CDR1 MNHNY, CDR2 SVGAGI (reference sequence). Deletions cut 7 bases from V and 0 bases from J, with 12 bases between. The CDR3 region is CASTNRGLNTEAFF. In DNA form, the CDR3 reads TGTGCCAGCACCAACCGGGGATTGAACACTGAAGCTTTCTTT.

The rearrangement joins TRBV7-9 to TRBJ1-1; 10 bases are a match to TRBD1. The V segment lost 4 bases and the J segment 1 base; nucleotides outside the gene matches: 6. Germline-derived CDR1 and CDR2 are SEHNR and FQNEAQ (reference sequence). The CDR3 runs to 16 residues. This CDR3 is CASSSPGTGANTEAFF. CDR3 bases: TGTGCCAGCAGCTCCCCCGGGACAGGGGCGAACACTGAAGCTTTCTTT.

V gene TRBV4-1 combines with J gene TRBJ2-7; 8 bases line up with TRBD2. CDR3 length: 16 amino acids. V shed 3 bases, J shed 3 bases, and the junction held 10 bases outside the gene matches. Per germline, CDR1 MGHRA and CDR2 YSYEKL. CDR3 nucleotides: TGCGCCAGCAGCCACACATCGGGAGGGGTGGGCTACGAGCAGTACTTC. It codes for CASSHTSGGVGYEQYF.